The rows below give T cell receptor beta chains drawn from one sample of a study of control samples from healthy donors and cancer patients. Clones were sequenced by immunoSEQ multiplex PCR, and TCRdb holds only the in-frame ones, with some missing. The sample lists approximately 150,000 clones; about 90% were seen once. Sequencing was done on a sample of blood. These receptors were obtained from a young man in good health. CDR3s include the opening cysteine and the closing phenylalanine or tryptophan. Fields, in order: CDR3 protein, CDR3 DNA, J gene, V gene, D gene, clone size. A D gene is named only where the DNA matches it firmly. Where a row states a size, it is once, few, many or the class of an expanded clone; other rows omit it.

CASSLGTASYEQYF TGTGCCAGCAGCCTCGGGACAGCTTCCTACGAGCAGTACTTC TRBJ2-7 TRBV5-4 TRBD1 NA
CASSLGIRETQYF TGCGCCAGCAGCTTGGGTATCCGCGAGACCCAGTACTTC TRBJ2-5 TRBV5-1 NA NA
CASSRGQSITEAFF TGTGCCAGCAGCCGGGGCCAGTCGATCACTGAAGCTTTCTTT TRBJ1-1 TRBV14 NA NA
CASSADRGGDTEAFF TGTGCCAGCAGTGCAGACAGGGGGGGAGACACTGAAGCTTTCTTT TRBJ1-1 TRBV6-4 TRBD1 NA
CASSKRGVQETQYF TGTGCCAGCAGCAAAAGGGGGGTACAAGAGACCCAGTACTTC TRBJ2-5 TRBV13 NA NA
CASRTNRRTGRQETQYF TGTGCCAGCAGAACAAACCGACGGACAGGGAGGCAAGAGACCCAGTACTTC TRBJ2-5 TRBV2 TRBD1 many
CASSIDGRGNGYTF TGTGCCAGTAGTATAGATGGGAGGGGGAACGGCTACACCTTC TRBJ1-2 TRBV19 NA NA
CASTLSTDTRYEQYF TGTGCCAGCACCCTTTCAACGGACACCAGATACGAGCAGTACTTC TRBJ2-7 TRBV7-6 NA NA
CASSYSTGGLFF TGTGCCAGCAGTTACTCGACAGGGGGGTTGTTCTTC TRBJ2-1 TRBV6-5 TRBD1 NA
CASSGGVGTGAHEQYF TGTGCCAGCAGTGGAGGGGTAGGGACAGGGGCCCACGAGCAGTACTTC TRBJ2-7 TRBV6-1 TRBD1 NA
CASSFRTGPGYEQYF TGTGCCAGCAGCTTCCGGACAGGGCCGGGATACGAGCAGTACTTC TRBJ2-7 TRBV7-2 TRBD1 NA
CASTRQGFLEQYF TGTGCCAGCACGAGACAGGGGTTCCTCGAGCAGTACTTC TRBJ2-7 TRBV6-5 TRBD1 few
CASSLDGRNNSPLHF TGTGCCAGCAGCTTAGATGGCAGGAATAATTCACCCCTCCACTTT TRBJ1-6 TRBV7-9 NA NA
CASRRAGTEVLWQFF TGTGCCAGCAGGCGGGCCGGGACGGAGGTTTTGTGGCAGTTCTTC TRBJ2-1 TRBV28 NA NA
CASSEQGGNQPQHF TGTGCCAGCAGTGAACAGGGGGGGAATCAGCCCCAGCATTTT TRBJ1-5 TRBV2 TRBD1 few
CASSYGGNYGYTF TGTGCCAGCAGCTACGGGGGCAACTATGGCTACACCTTC TRBJ1-2 TRBV7-2 NA NA
CASSQGEDTEAFF TGTGCCAGCAGCCAAGGGGAGGACACTGAAGCTTTCTTT TRBJ1-1 TRBV3-1/TRBV3-2 NA NA
CASSQESGGYAYNEQFF TGCGCCAGCAGCCAAGAAAGCGGGGGGTACGCCTACAATGAGCAGTTCTTC TRBJ2-1 TRBV4-3 TRBD2 NA
CASSQTYEQYF TGTGCCAGCAGCCAGACCTACGAGCAGTACTTC TRBJ2-7 TRBV16 NA NA
CASSIGQGGSGANVLTF TGCGCCAGCAGCATCGGACAGGGTGGGTCTGGGGCCAACGTCCTGACTTTC TRBJ2-6 TRBV5-1 TRBD1 NA
CASSFGQAYYGYTF TGTGCCAGCAGCTTCGGACAGGCCTACTATGGCTACACCTTC TRBJ1-2 TRBV7-2 TRBD1 NA
CASSRHLAAQETQYF TGTGCCAGCAGTCGCCACCTAGCGGCCCAAGAGACCCAGTACTTC TRBJ2-5 TRBV6-2/TRBV6-3 TRBD2 NA
CATSDVDQMGQYF TGTGCCACCAGTGACGTTGACCAAATGGGGCAGTACTTC TRBJ2-7 TRBV24-1 NA few
CASSVSQTSTSYEQYF TGTGCCAGCAGTGTAAGCCAGACCTCGACTTCTTACGAGCAGTACTTC TRBJ2-7 TRBV2 NA once
CASRGTASGREQYF TGTGCCAGCAGGGGGACAGCATCTGGACGGGAGCAGTACTTC TRBJ2-7 TRBV6-1 TRBD1 NA
CSADLDGYTF TGCAGTGCCGATTTGGATGGCTACACCTTC TRBJ1-2 TRBV20-1 NA NA
CASSRTGTDTEAFF TGCGCCAGCAGCCGGACGGGAACCGACACTGAAGCTTTCTTT TRBJ1-1 TRBV5-1 NA once
CAWSSGRGTEAFF TGTGCCTGGAGTTCCGGGCGAGGCACTGAAGCTTTCTTT TRBJ1-1 TRBV30 NA NA